This TCR beta chain was identified in a study of OX40 agonist ivuxolimab in advanced cancers. For context, the study as a whole: Ivuxolimab was a fully human IgG2 agonistic monoclonal antibody targeting the costimulatory receptor OX40 (CD134). Three dose-escalation patients achieved partial responses, one with hepatocellular carcinoma and two with cutaneous melanoma. Intravenous ivuxolimab was administered to patients every 2 weeks at six dose levels: 0.01, 0.1, 0.3, 1.5, 3 and 10 mg/kg. Peripheral TCRbeta sequencing aimed to test whether ivuxolimab altered TCR sequence diversity and caused clonal T-cell expansion. In the dose-escalation cohort, approximately 80% of patients were male, and the mean age was 60 years with a range of roughly 20 to 80. Prior anti-PD-1, anti-PD-L1 or anti-CTLA-4 therapy was permitted, and checkpoint inhibitors had been received by around 40% of dose-escalation patients. The paper reports the monotherapy dose-escalation portion (N of about 47 patients) of the phase I ivuxolimab trial. Of the approximately 50 dose-escalation patients, hepatocellular carcinoma was present in approximately 20, melanoma in around 15, renal cell carcinoma in 9 and head and neck cancer in 9.

The trial excluded patients who had a history of autoimmune disease or who were on systemic immunosuppression. In every dose cohort, peripheral blood was drawn for TCR sequencing at baseline, cycle 4 day 1, and cycle 7 day 1. Samples came from an open-label, multicenter, first-in-human phase I dose-escalation trial of ivuxolimab. The trial enrolled adults with locally advanced or metastatic head and neck squamous cell, hepatocellular, melanoma or renal cell carcinoma. CD4+ and CD8+ T cells were sorted separately from peripheral blood before TCR sequencing. Points the paper makes about the study in general: In the 0.1-3.0 mg/kg groups, partial responders had among the lowest normalized peripheral clonal expansion, particularly in CD8+ T cells. The antigen specificity of the clonally expanded peripheral T cells was not determined. Low levels of normalized T-cell clonal expansion were also shown by some nonresponding patients. At doses of 0.1 to 3.0 mg/kg, clonal expansion of both CD4+ and CD8+ blood T cells was observed from baseline to week 6. After ivuxolimab, expanded clones were on average more numerous among CD8+ T cells than among CD4+ T cells.

For sequencing of the TCRbeta CDR3 region, genomic DNA was extracted from the sorted cells. TCRbeta CDR3 regions were sequenced using the immunoSEQ Assay. Entries here come from immuneACCESS through TCRdb and include only in-frame sequences with V and J called. Some clones fail to appear in such tables; in the studies checked, an unresolved V gene covers under half of the shortfall, and the cause of the remainder is unknown. The sample table holds some 83,000 clones, of which around 84% were seen once. Approximately 6.5% of the sample belongs to the ten largest clones. The CDR3 numbers 13 residues from cysteine through phenylalanine. CDR3 DNA only is kept here, 39 bases in frame from base 1. Trimming at the junction amounts to 9 bases on V and 1 base on J, and the germline ends lie 8 bases apart. The germline V gene specifies SGHRS as CDR1 and YFSETQ as CDR2. About this clone: Its antigen is not yet known. No base-level quality is on record; no much larger clone is a single base apart.

The TCR comes from an adult with an advanced solid tumor such as melanoma, head and neck, liver or kidney cancer. The sequenced sample was CD4+ or CD8+ T cells sorted from blood, obtained in a trial of the OX40 agonist ivuxolimab. This sequence uses TRBV5-1 and TRBJ2-6, and the D gene may be TRBD2, 5 bases matching. The CDR3 region has the sequence CAIRGSGANVLTF. The DNA sequence is as follows: TGCGCCATCCGGGGATCTGGGGCCAACGTCCTGACTTTC.